These 22 T cell receptor beta chains were all obtained from the same sample, sequenced in a study of T cells after yellow fever vaccination. A single record per CDR3 protein comes from TCRdb applying MiXCR to the 5' RACE reads. The profile covers 180,000 or so distinct CDR3 sequences, with 11% appearing a single time and about 38% taken by the ten largest. The sample here was CD8+ T cells sorted from PBMCs, taken 15 days after the yellow fever booster vaccination. All receptors derive from a man younger than 35 who received the YFV17D yellow fever vaccine.

This clonotype was detected only a few times. This sequence joins TRBV28 and TRBJ1-1; 11 bases are shared with TRBD1. Trimming cost V 4 bases and J 11 bases; bases outside gene matches: 12. This CDR3 is built from 15 residues. CDR1 and CDR2 from the germline V gene are MDHEN and SYDVKM. Here the CDR3 DNA reads TGTGCCAGCAGTTCCGGACAGGGGGCGGAGATCGATGCTTTCTTT. It encodes CASSSGQGAEIDAFF.

The table lists this clonotype with a few counts. J is TRBJ2-1 and V is TRBV24-1, with D perhaps given as TRBD1 or TRBD2 (6 bases each). V was pared by 11 bases and J by 0 bases, with 31 bases between. The germline CDR1 and CDR2 sequences are KGHDR and SFDVKD. The CDR3 sequence is 20 residues long. CDR3 nucleotide sequence: TGTGCCAGCCAGTGGTCCCCAACTCCGCGGGACATGAGCTCCTACAATGAGCAGTTCTTC. Protein sequence: CASQWSPTPRDMSSYNEQFF.

Note on this clonotype: At one of its ends the junction is not consistent with the germline gene, which may arise from a read error. The CDR3 DNA follows: TGTGCCAGCAGCTTAGTGGGGGAATTC. Translated: CASSLVGEF. The chain recombines TRBV7-9 with TRBJ2-1, with D tentatively TRBD1 or TRBD2 (5 bases each). The length of the CDR3 is 9 residues. In germline, CDR1 is SEHNR, CDR2 FQNEAQ (reference sequence).

In this sample, this clonotype turned up a few times. The rearrangement uses TRBV19 and TRBJ2-3, with D perhaps TRBD2 (5 bases). The germline V and J ends were trimmed by 3 bases and 2 bases, with 12 bases remaining between them. Germline V CDR1 and CDR2: LNHDA, SQIVND (reference sequence). The CDR3 runs 15 residues. DNA of the CDR3: TGTGCCAGTAGTATCGAGGCAGCGGTCACAGATACGCAGTATTTT. Translating gives CASSIEAAVTDTQYF. The entire variable domain, with the rest obtained from reference TRBV19 and TRBJ2-3, is as follows: DGGITQSPKYLFRKEGQNVTLSCEQNLNHDAMYWYRQDPGQGLRLIYYSQIVNDFQKGDIAEGYSVSREKKESFPLTVTSAQKNPTAFYLCASSIEAAVTDTQYFGPGTRLTVL.

This clonotype was observed a handful of times. The CDR3, as DNA: TGCGCCAGCAGCCAAGCGGGAGGGGGTCATCAGCCCCAGCATTTT. It encodes CASSQAGGGHQPQHF. V gene TRBV4-1 combines with J gene TRBJ1-5; TRBD1 might be the D (6 bases). This CDR3 has 15 amino acids. V lost 1 base and J 5 bases, leaving 12 bases between the germline ends. The germline V gene encodes CDR1 MGHRA and CDR2 YSYEKL.

The J gene is TRBJ1-5, the V gene TRBV15; D ambiguous. Germline CDR1 and CDR2: LNHNV and YYDKDF (reference sequence). The CDR3 totals 14 residues. The ends were cut back, 5 bases at V and 2 bases at J, with 10 bases in the middle. CDR3 coding DNA: TGTGCCACCAGCCGAAGTGGGGGCAATCAGCCCCAGCATTTT. Translating gives CATSRSGGNQPQHF. Based on the CDR3 plus reference TRBV15 and TRBJ1-5, the full variable domain is DAMVIQNPRYQVTQFGKPVTLSCSQTLNHNVMYWYQQKSSQAPKLLFHYYDKDFNNEADTPDNFQSRRPNTSFCFLDIRSPGLGDTAMYLCATSRSGGNQPQHFGDGTRLSIL.

This clonotype occurred a few times. The V call is TRBV2, the J call TRBJ2-3; no clear D gene. The CDR3 runs 11 residues. Germline assignment: CDR1 SNHLY and CDR2 FYNNEI. V was cut by 2 bases and J by 4 bases, with 1 base left in between. CDR3 DNA: TGTGCCAGCAGTGAACCAGATACGCAGTATTTT. This translates into CASSEPDTQYF.

This clonotype was seen a handful of times. The V and J genes are TRBV11-2 and TRBJ2-7; D unclear. This CDR3 comprises 14 residues. The germline V gene encodes CDR1 SGHAT and CDR2 FQNNGV. V lost 1 base, J lost 0 bases, and 7 bases lay in between. CDR3 coding DNA: TGTGCCAGCAGCTTAGGACCCCTCTCCTACGAGCAGTACTTC. This codes for CASSLGPLSYEQYF.

About this clonotype: One junction end disagrees with the germline gene, perhaps due to a read error. V and J are TRBV7-9 and TRBJ2-5, with TRBD2 matching over 10 bases. CDR1 and CDR2 (germline): SEHNR, FQNEAQ (reference sequence). The CDR3 runs 16 residues. The CDR3 DNA follows: TGTGACAGCAGCTTCGGATCTAGCGGGGGAGAAGAGACCCAGTACTTC. Translated: CDSSFGSSGGEETQYF.

The chain combines TRBV7-8 with TRBJ2-1; D is tentatively TRBD1 or TRBD2 (5 bases each). The CDR3 has 13 amino acids. Looked up from germline, CDR1 is SGHVS and CDR2 is FQNEAQ. V gave up 5 bases and J gave up 4 bases, with 9 bases separating them. CDR3 residues: CASSPGRYNEQFF. For the CDR3, the DNA is TGTGCCAGCAGCCCGGGACGGTACAATGAGCAGTTCTTC.

This clonotype has a handful of counts. This sequence joins TRBV7-8 and TRBJ1-3, with D possibly matching TRBD1 (6 bases). V gave up 6 bases and J gave up 4 bases, with 16 bases separating them. The length of the CDR3 is 15 residues. Germline V gene sequence: CDR1 SGHVS, CDR2 FQNEAQ. The chain's CDR3 is CASRGARAFGNTIYF. The CDR3 coding sequence is TGTGCCAGCAGGGGGGCCAGGGCCTTCGGAAACACCATATATTTT.

This clonotype was counted only a few times. V gene TRBV30 combines with J gene TRBJ2-3; TRBD2 aligns across 9 bases. The V and J ends lost 3 bases and 4 bases, in that order; junction bases with no gene match: 5. The CDR3 sequence is 14 residues long. The germline CDR1 and CDR2 sequences are GTSNPN and SVGIG (reference sequence). The CDR3 protein is CAWSAAGGADTQYF. CDR3 nucleotide sequence: TGTGCCTGGAGCGCAGCGGGGGGCGCAGATACGCAGTATTTT.

This clonotype has only a few counts. The chain employs TRBV29-1 and TRBJ1-2; D unresolved. V lost 2 bases and J lost 6, with 4 bases in between. Germline CDR1 and CDR2: SQVTM and ANQGSEA. The CDR3 is 10 amino acids. The CDR3 DNA follows: TGCAGCGTTGAATCGGATGGCTACACCTTC. It yields the protein CSVESDGYTF.

This clonotype has just a few counts. The J gene is TRBJ2-3, the V gene TRBV9, with D tentatively TRBD2 (6 bases). The V end lost 3 bases, the J end lost 1 base, and 15 bases lay between the germline ends. CDR3 length: 16 amino acids. The germline gives CDR1 SGDLS, CDR2 YYNGEE. CDR3: CASSAWGTYGTDTQYF. CDR3 DNA sequence: TGTGCCAGCAGCGCGTGGGGGACTTATGGCACAGATACGCAGTATTTT.

The table lists this clonotype with many counts. The chain joins TRBV7-8 to TRBJ2-1; D call uncertain. Per germline, CDR1 SGHVS and CDR2 FQNEAQ. The CDR3 runs 13 residues. Trimming left V 1 base short and J 6 bases short, with 7 bases between. In nucleotides, the CDR3 is TGTGCCAGCAGCTTAGGGTTTTCCAATGAGCAGTTCTTC. Amino acid sequence: CASSLGFSNEQFF. Complete variable domain (other parts from reference TRBV7-8 and TRBJ2-1): GAGVSQSPRYKVAKRGQDVALRCDPISGHVSLFWYQQALGQGPEFLTYFQNEAQLDKSGLPSDRFFAERPEGSVSTLKIQRTQQEDSAVYLCASSLGFSNEQFFGPGTRLTVL.

A few counts support this clonotype. The chain is built from TRBV13 and TRBJ1-1; 7 bases line up with TRBD1. Germline loops: CDR1 PRHDT, CDR2 FYEKMQ (reference sequence). This CDR3 has 13 amino acids. J was trimmed by 3 bases and V by 4 bases; bases with no gene match: 2. The CDR3 is CASSSQGYTEAFF. CDR3 nucleotide sequence: TGTGCCAGCAGCTCACAGGGGTACACTGAAGCTTTCTTT.

The rearrangement links TRBV4-3 to TRBJ1-5; 8 bases fit TRBD1. This CDR3 is built from 13 residues. Trimming took 4 bases from V and 6 from J; bases not matched to a gene: 2. CDR1 and CDR2 from the germline V gene are LGHNA and YSLEER. The CDR3 is CASSRTGGQPQHF. For the CDR3, the DNA is TGCGCCAGCAGCCGAACAGGGGGTCAGCCCCAGCATTTT.

This clonotype appeared a few times. The chain recombines TRBV7-6 with TRBJ1-3; D unresolved. Germline V CDR1 and CDR2: SGHVS, FNYEAQ. Trimming took off 5 bases at V and 2 bases at J, with 13 bases between the two ends. CDR3 length equals 15 residues. CDR3 in amino acids: CASSPYGRPGNTIYF. The DNA for the CDR3 is TGTGCCAGCAGCCCCTACGGCCGTCCTGGAAACACCATATATTTT.

A few counts support this clonotype. This chain joins TRBV7-6 and TRBJ2-3; 8 bases match TRBD1. V shed 4 bases and J 0 bases; nucleotides not matched to a gene: 12. The germline V gene has CDR1 SGHVS and CDR2 FNYEAQ. This CDR3 contains 18 residues. CDR3 DNA sequence: TGTGCCAGCAGCTCCTCCGGGACAGGCGGTTCTAGCACAGATACGCAGTATTTT. It encodes CASSSSGTGGSSTDTQYF.

The sample holds many counts of this clonotype. The chain recombines TRBV5-1 with TRBJ1-1, with D maybe TRBD1 (5 bases). V was clipped by 1 base and J by 4 bases, with 11 bases between them. The CDR3 is 14 residues long. In germline, CDR1 is SGHRS, CDR2 YFSETQ. The DNA for the CDR3 is TGCGCCAGCAGCTTGATCGGGGGGAGCACTGAAGCTTTCTTT. Protein sequence: CASSLIGGSTEAFF.

This clonotype came up a few times. The CDR3 here is CASSLGPRLRSWLFF. CDR3 bases: TGTGCCAGCAGCTTAGGCCCGAGACTAAGGAGTTGGCTGTTTTTT. V and J are TRBV7-9 and TRBJ2-2; perhaps TRBD2 as D (5 bases). CDR1 is SEHNR, CDR2 FQNEAQ, per germline (reference sequence). The CDR3 has 15 residues. Trimming shortened V by 1 base and J by 13 bases, and 19 bases separated the two germline ends.

This clonotype was seen only a few times. The V gene is TRBV28, the J gene TRBJ2-1, with 7 bases fitting TRBD2. The CDR3 contains 16 residues. CDR1 is MDHEN, CDR2 SYDVKM, per germline. V shed 5 bases, J shed 0 bases, and the junction held 7 bases outside the gene matches. The CDR3 DNA follows: TGTGCCAGCAGTCAAGCGGGATGGAGCTCCTACAATGAGCAGTTCTTC. Amino acids: CASSQAGWSSYNEQFF.